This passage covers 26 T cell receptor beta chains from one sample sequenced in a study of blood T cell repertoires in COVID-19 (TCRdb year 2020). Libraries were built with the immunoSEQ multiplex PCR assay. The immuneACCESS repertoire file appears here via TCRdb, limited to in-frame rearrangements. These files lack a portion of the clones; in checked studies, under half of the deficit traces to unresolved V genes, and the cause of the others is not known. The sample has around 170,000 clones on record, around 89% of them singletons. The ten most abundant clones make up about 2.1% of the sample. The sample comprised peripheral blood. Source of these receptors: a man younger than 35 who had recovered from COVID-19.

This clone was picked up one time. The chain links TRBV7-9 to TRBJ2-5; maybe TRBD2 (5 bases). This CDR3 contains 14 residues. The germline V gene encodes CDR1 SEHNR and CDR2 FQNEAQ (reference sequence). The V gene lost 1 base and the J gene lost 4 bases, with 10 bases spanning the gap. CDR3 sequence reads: CASSLGSGRETQYF. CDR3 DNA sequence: TGTGCCAGCAGCTTAGGGTCTGGGAGAGAGACCCAGTACTTC.

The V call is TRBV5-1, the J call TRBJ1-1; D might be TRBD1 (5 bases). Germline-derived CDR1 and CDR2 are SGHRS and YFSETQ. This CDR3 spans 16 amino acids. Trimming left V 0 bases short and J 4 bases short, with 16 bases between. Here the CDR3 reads CASSLDTSVGVTEAFF. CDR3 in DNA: TGCGCCAGCAGCTTGGATACTTCGGTAGGGGTCACTGAAGCTTTCTTT.

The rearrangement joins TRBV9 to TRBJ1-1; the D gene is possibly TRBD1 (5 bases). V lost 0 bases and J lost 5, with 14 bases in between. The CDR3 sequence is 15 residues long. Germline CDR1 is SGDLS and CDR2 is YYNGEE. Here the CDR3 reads CASSVEKGKGTEAFF. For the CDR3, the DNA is TGTGCCAGCAGCGTAGAAAAAGGCAAGGGGACTGAAGCTTTCTTT.

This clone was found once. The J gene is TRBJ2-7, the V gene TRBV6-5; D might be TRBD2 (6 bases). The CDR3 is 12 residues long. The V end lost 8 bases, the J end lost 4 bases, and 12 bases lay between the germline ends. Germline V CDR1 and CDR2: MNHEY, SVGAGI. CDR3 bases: TGTGCCAGCCGGAGGAGGGAATACGAGCAGTACTTC. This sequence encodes CASRRREYEQYF.

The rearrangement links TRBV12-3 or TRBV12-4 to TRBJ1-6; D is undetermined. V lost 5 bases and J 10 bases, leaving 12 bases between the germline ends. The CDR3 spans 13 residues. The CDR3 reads CASSHGGRSPLHF. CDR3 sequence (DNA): TGTGCCAGCAGTCACGGTGGGCGATCACCCCTCCACTTT.

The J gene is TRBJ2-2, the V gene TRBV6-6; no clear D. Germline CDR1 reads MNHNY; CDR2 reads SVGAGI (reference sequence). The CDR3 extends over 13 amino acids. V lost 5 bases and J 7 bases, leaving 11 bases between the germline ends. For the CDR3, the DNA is TGTGCCAGCAGTCCTACTCAGGACGGGGAGCTGTTTTTT. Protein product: CASSPTQDGELFF.

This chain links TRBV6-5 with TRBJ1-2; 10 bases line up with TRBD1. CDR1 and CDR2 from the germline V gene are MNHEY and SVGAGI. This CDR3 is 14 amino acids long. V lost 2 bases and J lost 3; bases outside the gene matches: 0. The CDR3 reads CASSYGTGDYGYTF. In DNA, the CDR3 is TGTGCCAGCAGTTACGGGACAGGGGACTATGGCTACACCTTC.

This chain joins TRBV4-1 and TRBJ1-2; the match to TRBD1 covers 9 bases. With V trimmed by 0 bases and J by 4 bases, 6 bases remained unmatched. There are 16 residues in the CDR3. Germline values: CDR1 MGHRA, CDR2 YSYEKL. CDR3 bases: TGCGCCAGCAGCCAAGAGGGCGGGACAGGGAGCTATGGCTACACCTTC. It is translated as CASSQEGGTGSYGYTF.

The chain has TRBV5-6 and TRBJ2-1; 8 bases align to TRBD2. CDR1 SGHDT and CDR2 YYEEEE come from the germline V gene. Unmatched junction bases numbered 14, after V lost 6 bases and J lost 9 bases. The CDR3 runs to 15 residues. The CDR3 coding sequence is TGTGCCAGCACCCCTTCTACTAGCGGTTTTCGTGAGCAGTTCTTC. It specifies CASTPSTSGFREQFF.

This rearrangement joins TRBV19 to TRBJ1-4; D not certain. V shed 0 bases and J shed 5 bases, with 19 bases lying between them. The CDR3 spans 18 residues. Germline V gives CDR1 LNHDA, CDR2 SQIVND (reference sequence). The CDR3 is CASSIDWKRFLMNEKLFF. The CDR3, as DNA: TGTGCCAGTAGTATAGATTGGAAGCGGTTTTTAATGAATGAAAAACTGTTTTTT.

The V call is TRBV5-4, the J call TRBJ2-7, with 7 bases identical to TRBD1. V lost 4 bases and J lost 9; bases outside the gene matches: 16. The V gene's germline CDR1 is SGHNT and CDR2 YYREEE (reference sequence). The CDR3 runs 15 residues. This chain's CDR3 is CASSTAGTAEGRQYF. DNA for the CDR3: TGTGCCAGCAGCACCGCCGGGACAGCGGAAGGGCGGCAGTACTTC.

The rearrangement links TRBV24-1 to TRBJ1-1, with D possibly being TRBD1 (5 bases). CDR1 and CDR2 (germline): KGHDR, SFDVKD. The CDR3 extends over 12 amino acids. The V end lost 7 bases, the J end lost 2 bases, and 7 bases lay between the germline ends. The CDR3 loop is CATRGGNTEAFF. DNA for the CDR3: TGTGCCACCAGGGGGGGAAACACTGAAGCTTTCTTT.

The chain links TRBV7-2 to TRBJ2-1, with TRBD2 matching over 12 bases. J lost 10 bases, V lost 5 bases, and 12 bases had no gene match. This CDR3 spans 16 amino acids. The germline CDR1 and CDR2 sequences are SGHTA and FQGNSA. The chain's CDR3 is CASSPRTSGTRREQFF. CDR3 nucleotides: TGTGCCAGCAGCCCCCGGACTAGCGGGACCCGCCGGGAGCAGTTCTTC.

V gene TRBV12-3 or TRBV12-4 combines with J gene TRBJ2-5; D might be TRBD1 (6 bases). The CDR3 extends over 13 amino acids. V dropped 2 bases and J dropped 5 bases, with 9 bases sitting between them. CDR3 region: CASSLYRGETQYF. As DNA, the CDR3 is TGTGCCAGCAGTTTATATAGGGGGGAGACCCAGTACTTC.

The DNA of the CDR3 is TGTGCCAGCAGCCCCCGACAGGGACGGTATGGCTACACCTTC. It codes for CASSPRQGRYGYTF. The chain uses TRBV7-9 and TRBJ1-2; 7 bases align to TRBD1. Germline CDR1 reads SEHNR; CDR2 reads FQNEAQ (reference sequence). V trimming: 5 bases; J trimming: 5 bases; junction bases outside the gene matches: 8. The CDR3 has 14 amino acids.

CDR3 amino acids: CASSLGHAYGYTF. The CDR3, as DNA: TGTGCCAGCAGTTTGGGACATGCCTATGGCTACACCTTC. J is TRBJ1-2 and V is TRBV6-5; possibly TRBD1 for D (6 bases). Trimming stripped 4 bases from V and 4 bases from J, with 10 bases between. There are 13 residues in the CDR3. Per the germline V gene, CDR1 is MNHEY and CDR2 is SVGAGI.

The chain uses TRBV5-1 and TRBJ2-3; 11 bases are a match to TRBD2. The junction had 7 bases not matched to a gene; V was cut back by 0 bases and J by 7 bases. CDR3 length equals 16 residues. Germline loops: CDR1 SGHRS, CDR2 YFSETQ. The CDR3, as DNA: TGCGCCAGCAGCTTGGTAGCGGGAGGGCCCTCGAATACGCAGTATTTT. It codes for CASSLVAGGPSNTQYF.

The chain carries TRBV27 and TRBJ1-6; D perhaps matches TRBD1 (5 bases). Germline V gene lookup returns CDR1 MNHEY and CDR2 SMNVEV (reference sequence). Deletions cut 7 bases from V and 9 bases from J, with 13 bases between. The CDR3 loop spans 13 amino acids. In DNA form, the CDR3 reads TGTGCCAGCAAGGGGCGTAAGTTTTCACCCCTCCACTTT. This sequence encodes CASKGRKFSPLHF.

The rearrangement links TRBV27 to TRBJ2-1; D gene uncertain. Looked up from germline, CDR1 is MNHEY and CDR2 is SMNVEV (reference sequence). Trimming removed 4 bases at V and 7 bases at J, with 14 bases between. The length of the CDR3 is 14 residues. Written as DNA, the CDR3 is TGTGCCAGCAGTTGGGTCGGGTCTGGGAATGAGCAGTTCTTC. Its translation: CASSWVGSGNEQFF.

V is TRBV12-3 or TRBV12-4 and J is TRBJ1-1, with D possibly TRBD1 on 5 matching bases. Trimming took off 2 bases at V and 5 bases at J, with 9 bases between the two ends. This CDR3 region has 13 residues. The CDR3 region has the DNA TGTGCCAGCAGTTTACGGGAGGGGACTGAAGCTTTCTTT. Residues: CASSLREGTEAFF.

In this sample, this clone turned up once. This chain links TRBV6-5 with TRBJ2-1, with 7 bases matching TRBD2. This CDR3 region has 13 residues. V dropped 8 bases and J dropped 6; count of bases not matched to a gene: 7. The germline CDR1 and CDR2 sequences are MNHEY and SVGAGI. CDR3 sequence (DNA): TGTGCCAGCGAAAGCGGGGTGGGCAATGAGCAGTTCTTC. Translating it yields CASESGVGNEQFF.

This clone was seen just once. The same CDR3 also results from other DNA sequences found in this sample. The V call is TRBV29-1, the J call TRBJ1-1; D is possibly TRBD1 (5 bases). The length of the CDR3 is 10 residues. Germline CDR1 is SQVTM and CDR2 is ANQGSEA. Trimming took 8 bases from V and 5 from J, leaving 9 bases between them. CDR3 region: CSSGGTEAFF. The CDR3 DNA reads TGCAGCTCCGGGGGAACTGAAGCTTTCTTT. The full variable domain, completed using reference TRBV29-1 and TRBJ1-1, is SAVISQKPSRDICQRGTSLTIQCQVDSQVTMMFWYRQQPGQSLTLIATANQGSEATYESGFVIDKFPISRPNLTFSTLTVSNMSPEDSSIYLCSSGGTEAFFGQGTRLTVV.

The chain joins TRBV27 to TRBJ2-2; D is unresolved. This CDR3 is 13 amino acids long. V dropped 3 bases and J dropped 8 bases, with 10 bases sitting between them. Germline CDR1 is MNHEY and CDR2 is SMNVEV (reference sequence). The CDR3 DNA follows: TGTGCCAGCAGTTTCTCGCCTAATGGGGAGCTGTTTTTT. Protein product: CASSFSPNGELFF.

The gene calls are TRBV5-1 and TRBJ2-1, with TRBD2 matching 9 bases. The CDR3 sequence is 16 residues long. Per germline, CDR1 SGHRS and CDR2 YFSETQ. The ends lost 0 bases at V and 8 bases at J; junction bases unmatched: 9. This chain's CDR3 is CASSLVGRGGSDEQFF. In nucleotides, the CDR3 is TGCGCCAGCAGCTTGGTCGGGCGGGGGGGCTCGGATGAGCAGTTCTTC.

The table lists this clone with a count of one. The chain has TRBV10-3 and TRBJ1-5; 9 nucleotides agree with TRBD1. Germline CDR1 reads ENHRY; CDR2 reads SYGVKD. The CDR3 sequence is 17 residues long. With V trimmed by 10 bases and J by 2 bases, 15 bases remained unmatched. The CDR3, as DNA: TGTGCCACCCGGGACAGGGAACTTGGAGAGGGCAATCAGCCCCAGCATTTT. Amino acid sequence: CATRDRELGEGNQPQHF.

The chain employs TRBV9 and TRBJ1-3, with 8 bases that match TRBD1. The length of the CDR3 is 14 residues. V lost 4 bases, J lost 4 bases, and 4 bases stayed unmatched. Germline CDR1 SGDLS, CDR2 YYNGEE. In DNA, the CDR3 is TGTGCCAGCAGCCTCCGGGACAGGGGAAACACCATATATTTT. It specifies CASSLRDRGNTIYF. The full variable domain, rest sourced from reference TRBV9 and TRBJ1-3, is DSGVTQTPKHLITATGQRVTLRCSPRSGDLSVYWYQQSLDQGLQFLIQYYNGEERAKGNILERFSAQQFPDLHSELNLSSLELGDSALYFCASSLRDRGNTIYFGEGSWLTVV.